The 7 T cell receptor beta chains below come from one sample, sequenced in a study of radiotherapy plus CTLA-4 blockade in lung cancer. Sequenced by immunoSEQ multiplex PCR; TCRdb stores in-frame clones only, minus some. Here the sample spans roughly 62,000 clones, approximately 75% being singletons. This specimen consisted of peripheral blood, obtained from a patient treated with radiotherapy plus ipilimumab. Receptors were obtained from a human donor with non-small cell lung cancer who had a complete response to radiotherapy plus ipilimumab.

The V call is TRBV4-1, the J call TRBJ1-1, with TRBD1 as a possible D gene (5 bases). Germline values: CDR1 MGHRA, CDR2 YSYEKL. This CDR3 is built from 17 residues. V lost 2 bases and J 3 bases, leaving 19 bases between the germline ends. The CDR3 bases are TGCGCCAGCAGCCAACGAAGGGCGGGGGGGGTAGACACTGAAGCTTTCTTT. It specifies CASSQRRAGGVDTEAFF.

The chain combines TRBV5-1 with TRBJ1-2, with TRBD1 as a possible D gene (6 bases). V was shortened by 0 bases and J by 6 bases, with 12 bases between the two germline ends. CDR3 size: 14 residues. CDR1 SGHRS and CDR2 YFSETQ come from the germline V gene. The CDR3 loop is CASSLVAGVDGYTF. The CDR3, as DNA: TGCGCCAGCAGCTTGGTTGCAGGGGTCGATGGCTACACCTTC.

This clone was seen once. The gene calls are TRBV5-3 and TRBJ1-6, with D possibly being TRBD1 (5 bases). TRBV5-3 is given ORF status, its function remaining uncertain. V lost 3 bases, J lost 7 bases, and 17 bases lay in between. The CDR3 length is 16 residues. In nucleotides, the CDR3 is TGTGCCAGAAGCTGGGTGGGTGGGGGGTGGAATTCACCCCTCCACTTT. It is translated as CARSWVGGGWNSPLHF.

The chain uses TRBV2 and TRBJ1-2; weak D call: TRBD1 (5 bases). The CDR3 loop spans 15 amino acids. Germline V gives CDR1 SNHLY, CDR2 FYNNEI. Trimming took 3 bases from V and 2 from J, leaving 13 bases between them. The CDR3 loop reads CASSEAGIGNYGYTF. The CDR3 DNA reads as TGTGCCAGCAGTGAGGCAGGGATAGGCAACTATGGCTACACCTTC.

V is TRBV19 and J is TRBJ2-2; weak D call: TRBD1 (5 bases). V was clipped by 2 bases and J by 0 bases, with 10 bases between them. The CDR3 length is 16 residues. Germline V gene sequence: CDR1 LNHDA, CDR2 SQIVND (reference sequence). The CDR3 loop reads CASSIQGAANTGELFF. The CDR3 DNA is TGTGCCAGTAGTATACAAGGGGCGGCGAACACCGGGGAGCTGTTTTTT.

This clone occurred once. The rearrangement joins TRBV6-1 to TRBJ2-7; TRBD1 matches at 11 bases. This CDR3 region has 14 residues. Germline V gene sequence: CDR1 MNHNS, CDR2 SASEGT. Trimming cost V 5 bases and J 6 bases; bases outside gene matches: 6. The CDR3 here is CASSPPGTGGEQYF. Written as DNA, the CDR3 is TGTGCCAGCAGTCCCCCCGGGACAGGGGGCGAGCAGTACTTC.

DNA of the CDR3: TGTGCCAGCAGCGTAACCTCCTACGAGCAGTACTTC. As protein: CASSVTSYEQYF. The chain is built from TRBV13 and TRBJ2-7, with D hard to call. CDR1 PRHDT and CDR2 FYEKMQ come from the germline V gene (reference sequence). V was shortened by 5 bases and J by 0 bases, with 5 bases between the two germline ends. The CDR3 is 12 residues long.